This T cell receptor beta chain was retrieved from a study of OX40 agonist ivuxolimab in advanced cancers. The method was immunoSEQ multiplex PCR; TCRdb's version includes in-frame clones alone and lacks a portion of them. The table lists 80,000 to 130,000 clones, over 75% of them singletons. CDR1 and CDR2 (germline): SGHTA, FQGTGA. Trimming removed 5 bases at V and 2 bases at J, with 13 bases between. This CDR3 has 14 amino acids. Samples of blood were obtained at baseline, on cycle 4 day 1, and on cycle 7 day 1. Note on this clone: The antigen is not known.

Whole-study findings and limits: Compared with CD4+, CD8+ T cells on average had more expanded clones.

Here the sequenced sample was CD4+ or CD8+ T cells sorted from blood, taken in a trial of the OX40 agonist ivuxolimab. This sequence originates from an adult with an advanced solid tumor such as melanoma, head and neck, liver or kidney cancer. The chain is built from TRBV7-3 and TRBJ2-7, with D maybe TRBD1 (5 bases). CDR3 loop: CASSPQGQTYEQYF. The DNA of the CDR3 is TGTGCCAGCAGCCCTCAGGGTCAGACCTACGAGCAGTACTTC.